Detailed here is one T cell receptor beta chain. This specimen comes from a study of control samples from healthy donors and cancer patients. CDR1 is SGHTA and CDR2 is FQGNSA in the germline V gene. Trimming took 2 bases from V and 4 from J; bases not matched to a gene: 4. This CDR3 region has 15 residues. Only in-frame clones appear in the TCRdb table, and some are missing; sequencing was by immunoSEQ multiplex PCR. The sample carries fewer than 100,000 clones, roughly four fifths recorded once. This TCR was recovered from a man in his sixties in good health. The chain has TRBV7-2 and TRBJ2-7; 11 bases are shared with TRBD2. Input material: blood. In nucleotides, the CDR3 is TGTGCCAGCAGCTTATTAGCGGGAGGGGGTTACGAGCAGTACTTC. It specifies CASSLLAGGGYEQYF.